This T cell receptor beta chain was profiled in a study of blood T cells in healthy people across ages. V lost 4 bases and J 11 bases, leaving 9 bases between the germline ends. The length of the CDR3 is 12 residues. Every sample had a minimum of 6 million PBMCs isolated. A J-beta primer mix and a sample-barcoded 5' primer were used in a second PCR of roughly 6 to 11 cycles. TCRdb passed the 5' RACE reads through MiXCR, listing each CDR3 protein once. The sample has over 1,200,000 distinct CDR3 sequences, roughly 60% seen once. The rearrangement joins TRBV12-3 or TRBV12-4 to TRBJ2-6; the D is unclear. Sequences were obtained from blood. The origin of this receptor is a man in his late teens or twenties in good health. CDR3 DNA: TGTGCCAGCAGTTATATTTCAGACGTCCTGACTTTC. Its translation: CASSYISDVLTF.